This T cell receptor beta chain stems from a study of radiotherapy plus CTLA-4 blockade in lung cancer. Background on the study: Objective responses arose in approximately 17% of patients, and roughly 31% experienced disease control.

TCRdb keeps only in-frame clones here, not all; method: immunoSEQ multiplex PCR. Of about 48,000 clones in the sample, approximately 86% were seen once. General study results and limits: Blood saw expansion of tumor-derived TCR clones after radiotherapy plus ipilimumab.

The CDR3 sequence is 15 residues long. V lost 5 bases, J lost 6 bases, and 6 bases stayed unmatched. From germline, CDR1 is SGHTA and CDR2 FQGTGA. This clone was counted between two and nine times. The target antigen is unknown. This clonotype originated in a human donor with non-small cell lung cancer that progressed on radiotherapy plus ipilimumab. Some clones in this sample may be carry-over from other donors' samples. Sequencing used peripheral blood, obtained from a patient treated with radiotherapy plus ipilimumab. The chain uses TRBV7-3 and TRBJ1-6, with TRBD1 matching 8 bases. The CDR3 reads CASSLGTGFNSPLHF. The CDR3 bases are TGTGCCAGCAGCCTCGGGACAGGTTTTAATTCACCCCTCCACTTT.